This T cell receptor beta chain originates from a study of Ad26.COV2.S vaccination and SARS-CoV-2 variants. Study observations and caveats: With respect to non-spike TCR breadth, vaccine and placebo recipients were similar.

Treatment here: roughly 19 received Ad26.COV2.S at low or high dose, single or two shots; 5 received placebo; per-sample allocation not given. At day 63 after the first vaccine or placebo injection, samples were drawn. An 18-55-year-old adult in Boston served as donor. The table came from immunoSEQ multiplex PCR; TCRdb's copy has only in-frame clones and leaves some out. The sample consists of approximately 400,000 clones, roughly 84% of them appearing once. This clone was seen just once. Its antigen is still unknown. Per the germline V gene, CDR1 is SGHVS and CDR2 is FNYEAQ. The CDR3 length is 13 residues. The V and J ends lost 1 base and 10 bases respectively, with 11 bases between them.

Sample: peripheral blood, taken in a trial of Ad26.COV2.S vaccine versus placebo. This rearrangement joins TRBV7-6 to TRBJ2-1, with a weak D call TRBD1 (5 bases). The receptor was isolated from a person aged 18-60 years who received the Ad26.COV2.S COVID-19 vaccine or a placebo. The CDR3 DNA reads TGTGCCAGCAGCTTAGATCAGGGCACGGAGCAGTTCTTC. This encodes CASSLDQGTEQFF.